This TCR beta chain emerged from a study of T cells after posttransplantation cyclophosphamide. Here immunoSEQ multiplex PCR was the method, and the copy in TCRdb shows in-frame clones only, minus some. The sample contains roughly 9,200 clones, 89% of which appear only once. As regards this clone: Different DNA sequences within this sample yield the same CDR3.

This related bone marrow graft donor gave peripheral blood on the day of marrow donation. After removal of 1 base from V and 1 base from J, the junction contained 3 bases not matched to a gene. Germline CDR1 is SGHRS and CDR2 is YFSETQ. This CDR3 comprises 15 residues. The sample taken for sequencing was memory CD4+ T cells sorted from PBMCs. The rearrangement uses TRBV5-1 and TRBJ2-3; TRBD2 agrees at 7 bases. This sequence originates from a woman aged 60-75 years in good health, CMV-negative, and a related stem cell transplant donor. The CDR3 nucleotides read TGCGCCAGCAGCTTGCTAGGGAGGGGCACAGATACGCAGTATTTT. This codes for CASSLLGRGTDTQYF.